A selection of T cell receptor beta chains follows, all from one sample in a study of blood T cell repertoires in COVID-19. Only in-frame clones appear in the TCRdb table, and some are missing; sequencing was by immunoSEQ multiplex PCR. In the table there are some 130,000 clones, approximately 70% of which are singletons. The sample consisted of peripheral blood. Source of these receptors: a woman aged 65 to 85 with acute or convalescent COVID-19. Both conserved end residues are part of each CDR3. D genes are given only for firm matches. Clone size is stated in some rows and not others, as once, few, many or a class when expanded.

CDR3nt: TGTGCCAGCAGCTTAGCCGTGACTAGCGGGGAGGATACGCAGTATTTT
CDR3aa: CASSLAVTSGEDTQYF
abundance: .
d_gene: TRBD2
j_gene: TRBJ2-3
v_gene: TRBV7-2

CDR3nt: TGTGCCAGCAGCCCGGGACTAGCAGCCAGCACAGATACGCAGTATTTT
CDR3aa: CASSPGLAASTDTQYF
abundance: few
d_gene: TRBD2
j_gene: TRBJ2-3
v_gene: TRBV28

CDR3nt: TGTGCCAGCAGCTTCCAACTAGCGGCAAGCACAGATACGCAGTATTTT
CDR3aa: CASSFQLAASTDTQYF
abundance: .
d_gene: TRBD2
j_gene: TRBJ2-3
v_gene: TRBV7-2

CDR3nt: TGTGCCAGCAGGCAGGGGGGACCCTTCTACGAGCAGTACTTC
CDR3aa: CASRQGGPFYEQYF
abundance: .
d_gene: .
j_gene: TRBJ2-7
v_gene: TRBV6-6

CDR3nt: TGCGCCAGCAGCCGCACAGGGGATAATTCACCCCTCCACTTT
CDR3aa: CASSRTGDNSPLHF
abundance: .
d_gene: TRBD1
j_gene: TRBJ1-6
v_gene: TRBV5-1

CDR3nt: TGTGCCAGCAGCCCTCGACAGGGGGCTTTTGGGCAGGGGACCCAGTACTTC
CDR3aa: CASSPRQGAFGQGTQYF
abundance: .
d_gene: TRBD1
j_gene: TRBJ2-5
v_gene: TRBV3-1/TRBV3-2

CDR3nt: TGCAGCGTCCGGGGACTAGCGGGAGCGAACACCGGGGAGCTGTTTTTT
CDR3aa: CSVRGLAGANTGELFF
abundance: once
d_gene: TRBD2
j_gene: TRBJ2-2
v_gene: TRBV29-1

CDR3nt: TGTGCCAGCAGCCAAGGTCCAGGGACCTACGAGCAGTACTTC
CDR3aa: CASSQGPGTYEQYF
abundance: .
d_gene: .
j_gene: TRBJ2-7
v_gene: TRBV3-1/TRBV3-2

CDR3nt: TGTGCCAGCAGTGAAGGATCTAGCTCCTACAATGAGCAGTTCTTC
CDR3aa: CASSEGSSSYNEQFF
abundance: many
d_gene: .
j_gene: TRBJ2-1
v_gene: TRBV2

CDR3nt: TGTGCCAGCAGCCACACTAGCGGGCAAATTTACGAGCAGTACTTC
CDR3aa: CASSHTSGQIYEQYF
abundance: .
d_gene: TRBD2
j_gene: TRBJ2-7
v_gene: TRBV11-2

CDR3nt: TGTGCCTGGAGTGTAATGGGAAATGGGGGACAGATCTATGGCTACACCTTC
CDR3aa: CAWSVMGNGGQIYGYTF
abundance: .
d_gene: TRBD1
j_gene: TRBJ1-2
v_gene: TRBV30

CDR3nt: TGTGCCAGCAGCCAGAATAAAGGGACAGGGCCCGCGGAGACCCAGTACTTC
CDR3aa: CASSQNKGTGPAETQYF
abundance: .
d_gene: TRBD1
j_gene: TRBJ2-5
v_gene: TRBV5-4

CDR3nt: TGTGCCAGCAGCCTCTGGACTAGCGGGAGAGATGAGCAGTTCTTC
CDR3aa: CASSLWTSGRDEQFF
abundance: .
d_gene: TRBD2
j_gene: TRBJ2-1
v_gene: TRBV3-1/TRBV3-2

CDR3nt: TGTGCCAGCAGCCAAGGGGACAGGGGGGACGAGCAGTACTTC
CDR3aa: CASSQGDRGDEQYF
abundance: .
d_gene: TRBD1
j_gene: TRBJ2-7
v_gene: TRBV3-1/TRBV3-2

CDR3nt: TGCGCCAGCAGAAGACAGGCATCTAGCACAGATACGCAGTATTTT
CDR3aa: CASRRQASSTDTQYF
abundance: .
d_gene: .
j_gene: TRBJ2-3
v_gene: TRBV5-1

CDR3nt: TGTGCCAGCTCACCCGTCCGACAGGGGAGGAACACTGAAGCTTTCTTT
CDR3aa: CASSPVRQGRNTEAFF
abundance: .
d_gene: TRBD1
j_gene: TRBJ1-1
v_gene: TRBV18

CDR3nt: TGTGCCAGCAGCGTCCAACAGGGGGCGTCGGCTGAAGCTTTCTTT
CDR3aa: CASSVQQGASAEAFF
abundance: .
d_gene: TRBD1
j_gene: TRBJ1-1
v_gene: TRBV9

CDR3nt: TGTGCCAGCAGCCAAGAAAGATGGGGGGGAAGGGATAGTCACGGGGAGCTGTTTTTT
CDR3aa: CASSQERWGGRDSHGELFF
abundance: .
d_gene: TRBD2
j_gene: TRBJ2-2
v_gene: TRBV3-1/TRBV3-2

CDR3nt: TGTGCCAGTAGTAAAGGGACTAGCGCTATGAGCTCCTACAATGAGCAGTTCTTC
CDR3aa: CASSKGTSAMSSYNEQFF
abundance: .
d_gene: TRBD2
j_gene: TRBJ2-1
v_gene: TRBV19

CDR3nt: TGCGCCAGCCAACTGGAGAGGACAGGGAACACTGAAGCTTTCTTT
CDR3aa: CASQLERTGNTEAFF
abundance: .
d_gene: TRBD1
j_gene: TRBJ1-1
v_gene: TRBV5-1

CDR3nt: TGTGCCAGTAGCTCCGGGGTTGAGCAGTTCTTC
CDR3aa: CASSSGVEQFF
abundance: .
d_gene: .
j_gene: TRBJ2-1
v_gene: TRBV19

CDR3nt: TGTGCCAGCAGTCCCCAGGGAACTAATGAAAAACTGTTTTTT
CDR3aa: CASSPQGTNEKLFF
abundance: .
d_gene: .
j_gene: TRBJ1-4
v_gene: TRBV6-5

CDR3nt: TGTGCCAGCAGCGCCGGGACAGGGGGCGCTTCTAAAGGCACCTTC
CDR3aa: CASSAGTGGASKGTF
abundance: .
d_gene: TRBD1
j_gene: TRBJ1-2
v_gene: TRBV6-5

CDR3nt: TGTGCCAGCAGTCCCCATAGCGGTAAGGGCTACGAGCAGTACTTC
CDR3aa: CASSPHSGKGYEQYF
abundance: .
d_gene: .
j_gene: TRBJ2-7
v_gene: TRBV28

CDR3nt: TGTGCCAGCAGCCCATTCGACAGTTTTACGAGGCAGTACTTC
CDR3aa: CASSPFDSFTRQYF
abundance: .
d_gene: .
j_gene: TRBJ2-7
v_gene: TRBV7-2

CDR3nt: TGCGCCAGCAGCCAAGGATCCAGGGCCTCACTCTATGGCTACACCTTC
CDR3aa: CASSQGSRASLYGYTF
abundance: .
d_gene: .
j_gene: TRBJ1-2
v_gene: TRBV4-1

CDR3nt: TGTGCCAGCAGCTGGGGAGGGGCGTTTGGAGAGACCCAGTACTTC
CDR3aa: CASSWGGAFGETQYF
abundance: .
d_gene: TRBD2
j_gene: TRBJ2-5
v_gene: TRBV7-2

CDR3nt: TGCAGCGGGTGGACAGGGGGTAATCAGCCCCAGCATTTT
CDR3aa: CSGWTGGNQPQHF
abundance: .
d_gene: TRBD1
j_gene: TRBJ1-5
v_gene: TRBV29-1

CDR3nt: TGCGCCAGCAGCGCCGGGGGGCGTGTTGAAAAACTGTTTTTT
CDR3aa: CASSAGGRVEKLFF
abundance: .
d_gene: .
j_gene: TRBJ1-4
v_gene: TRBV5-1

CDR3nt: TGTGCCAGCAGCGTAGGCATTATGAGCGGGAGGGCAACAGATACGCAGTATTTT
CDR3aa: CASSVGIMSGRATDTQYF
abundance: .
d_gene: TRBD2
j_gene: TRBJ2-3
v_gene: TRBV9

CDR3nt: TGTGCCAGCAGTGAAGAGGAGCGGGGTGCCTACAATGAGCAGTTCTTC
CDR3aa: CASSEEERGAYNEQFF
abundance: many
d_gene: TRBD2
j_gene: TRBJ2-1
v_gene: TRBV2

CDR3nt: TGTGCCAGTAGTATTCCAGGGTCTACCTACGAGCAGTACTTC
CDR3aa: CASSIPGSTYEQYF
abundance: .
d_gene: .
j_gene: TRBJ2-7
v_gene: TRBV19

CDR3nt: TGTGCCAGCAGCCCTACTTCCGTTGGTGGCTACACCTTC
CDR3aa: CASSPTSVGGYTF
abundance: .
d_gene: .
j_gene: TRBJ1-2
v_gene: TRBV7-9

CDR3nt: TGTGCCATCAGTCCCGACAGCTATGGCTACACCTTC
CDR3aa: CAISPDSYGYTF
abundance: .
d_gene: .
j_gene: TRBJ1-2
v_gene: TRBV10-3

CDR3nt: TGTGCCAGCAGCCCGACAGGTTGGAACACTGAAGCTTTCTTT
CDR3aa: CASSPTGWNTEAFF
abundance: .
d_gene: .
j_gene: TRBJ1-1
v_gene: TRBV6-5

CDR3nt: TGCGCCAGCAGCCCGGCCGGTCCGGGACAGGGTTTTTATGGCTACACCTTC
CDR3aa: CASSPAGPGQGFYGYTF
abundance: .
d_gene: TRBD1
j_gene: TRBJ1-2
v_gene: TRBV5-1

CDR3nt: TGTGCCAGCAGACCCGGGACAGGGGGCAATCAGCCCCAGCATTTT
CDR3aa: CASRPGTGGNQPQHF
abundance: .
d_gene: TRBD1
j_gene: TRBJ1-5
v_gene: TRBV6-6

CDR3nt: TGCGCCAGCAGCTGGGGGAGGACCGGGGAGCTGTTTTTT
CDR3aa: CASSWGRTGELFF
abundance: .
d_gene: .
j_gene: TRBJ2-2
v_gene: TRBV5-1

CDR3nt: TGCGCCAGCAGCGGGGGACAGCTGAACACTGAAGCTTTCTTT
CDR3aa: CASSGGQLNTEAFF
abundance: few
d_gene: TRBD1
j_gene: TRBJ1-1
v_gene: TRBV5-1

CDR3nt: TGTGCCAGCAGGGGACGGGAGGGGCGGACTGAAGCTTTCTTT
CDR3aa: CASRGREGRTEAFF
abundance: few
d_gene: .
j_gene: TRBJ1-1
v_gene: TRBV6-5

CDR3nt: TGTGCCAGCAGCCCCGTACTGAGGGACGAGCAGTACTTC
CDR3aa: CASSPVLRDEQYF
abundance: .
d_gene: .
j_gene: TRBJ2-7
v_gene: TRBV5-6

CDR3nt: TGTGCCAGCAGCTTAGCCCCCGGGACAGGGGTCTACGAGCAGTACTTC
CDR3aa: CASSLAPGTGVYEQYF
abundance: .
d_gene: TRBD1
j_gene: TRBJ2-7
v_gene: TRBV7-8

CDR3nt: TGTGCCAGCAGCCATTACGGGGTTGTAAGCAATCAGCCCCAGCATTTT
CDR3aa: CASSHYGVVSNQPQHF
abundance: .
d_gene: .
j_gene: TRBJ1-5
v_gene: TRBV5-6

CDR3nt: TGCGCCAGCAGCTTGGTGGGAATGGGGCTAGCTTTCTTT
CDR3aa: CASSLVGMGLAFF
abundance: .
d_gene: .
j_gene: TRBJ1-1
v_gene: TRBV5-1

CDR3nt: TGCGCCAGCAGCTTGCAGGGTATCCAAGAGACCCAGTACTTC
CDR3aa: CASSLQGIQETQYF
abundance: .
d_gene: .
j_gene: TRBJ2-5
v_gene: TRBV5-1

CDR3nt: TGTGCCAGCAGCTCGAGGACAGGGATGAACACTGAAGCTTTCTTT
CDR3aa: CASSSRTGMNTEAFF
abundance: .
d_gene: TRBD1
j_gene: TRBJ1-1
v_gene: TRBV5-4

CDR3nt: TGTGCCACCAGGGGGACAGGGTCCCTCTATGGCTACACCTTC
CDR3aa: CATRGTGSLYGYTF
abundance: .
d_gene: TRBD1
j_gene: TRBJ1-2
v_gene: TRBV15